This TCR beta chain is from a study of CD8 T cells in ankylosing spondylitis. There are 15 residues in the CDR3. J gave up 2 bases and V 4 bases, and 7 bases lay outside the gene matches. Germline CDR1 reads SGDLS; CDR2 reads YYNGEE. This clonotype has ten or more counts. TCRdb analysed the 5' RACE reads with MiXCR anew, one entry per CDR3 protein. The sample holds 25,000 to 35,000 distinct CDR3 sequences, around 5% seen once. The chain employs TRBV9 and TRBJ2-3, with TRBD2 identical over 7 bases. Material: blood, either unsorted or a sorted T cell fraction (not recorded which). This sequence was found in a female donor with ankylosing spondylitis or in good health (not recorded which). The CDR3 DNA reads as TGTGCCAGCAGCCTTACGGGACTACTCACAGATACGCAGTATTTT. Translation gives CASSLTGLLTDTQYF. Full variable domain (missing parts from reference TRBV9 and TRBJ2-3): DSGVTQTPKHLITATGQRVTLRCSPRSGDLSVYWYQQSLDQGLQFLIQYYNGEERAKGNILERFSAQQFPDLHSELNLSSLELGDSALYFCASSLTGLLTDTQYFGPGTRLTVL.